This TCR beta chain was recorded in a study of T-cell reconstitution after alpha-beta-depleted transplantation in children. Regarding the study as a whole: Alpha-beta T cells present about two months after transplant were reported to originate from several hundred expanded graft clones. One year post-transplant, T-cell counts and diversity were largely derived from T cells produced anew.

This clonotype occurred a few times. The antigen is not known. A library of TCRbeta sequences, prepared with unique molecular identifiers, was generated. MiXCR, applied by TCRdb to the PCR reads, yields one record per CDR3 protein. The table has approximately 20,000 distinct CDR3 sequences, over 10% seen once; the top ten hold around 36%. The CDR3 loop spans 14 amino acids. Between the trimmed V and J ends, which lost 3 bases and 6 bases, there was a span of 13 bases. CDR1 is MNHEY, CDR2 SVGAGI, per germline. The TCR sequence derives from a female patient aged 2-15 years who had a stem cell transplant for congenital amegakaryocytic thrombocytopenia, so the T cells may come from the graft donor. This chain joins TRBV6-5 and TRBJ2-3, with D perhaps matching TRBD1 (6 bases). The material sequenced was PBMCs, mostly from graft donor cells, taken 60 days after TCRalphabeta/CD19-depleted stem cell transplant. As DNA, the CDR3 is TGTGCCAGCAGTTATCGCAGGGGTTACGATACGCAGTATTTT. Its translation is CASSYRRGYDTQYF.